A selection of T cell receptor beta chains follows, all from one sample in a study of T cell repertoires in cytomegalovirus infection. MiXCR, applied by TCRdb to the reads, yields one record per CDR3 protein. The sample has about 310,000 distinct CDR3 sequences, 8% to 10% seen once. Sequenced material: PBMCs. The receptors originated from a human donor in good health (CMV status not recorded). Some clones in this sample may be carry-over from other donors' samples. Both conserved end residues are trimmed from each CDR3.

TRBJ2-3 | TRBV5-5 | ASSLDGYTQY
TRBJ1-2 | TRBV7-3 | ASSLIGGANYGYT
TRBJ1-2 | TRBV6-1 | ASSWGQGGRNT
TRBJ2-5 | TRBV6-1 | ASSEAYGTSGQETQY
TRBJ2-6 | TRBV7-6 | ASSSGEGPNVLT
TRBJ2-7 | TRBV6-5 | ASSYSGDSYEQY
TRBJ1-6 | TRBV12-3/TRBV12-4 | ASREGLNSPLH
TRBJ2-7 | TRBV9 | ASSVADRGYEQY
TRBJ2-2 | TRBV27 | ASSLSNSGPRVPNTGELF
TRBJ1-4 | TRBV6-5 | ASSYYGGHEKLF
TRBJ2-2 | TRBV10-3 | AISDWPPGQGVTGELF
TRBJ2-3 | TRBV3-1 | ASSRQGEVSTDTQY
TRBJ2-5 | TRBV14 | ASSQDLGQIQETQY
TRBJ2-6 | TRBV6-5 | ASRPRSSGANVLT
TRBJ2-2 | TRBV5-4 | ASRNTRDGTGELF
TRBJ2-3 | TRBV20-1 | SASGDLTPSSTDTQY